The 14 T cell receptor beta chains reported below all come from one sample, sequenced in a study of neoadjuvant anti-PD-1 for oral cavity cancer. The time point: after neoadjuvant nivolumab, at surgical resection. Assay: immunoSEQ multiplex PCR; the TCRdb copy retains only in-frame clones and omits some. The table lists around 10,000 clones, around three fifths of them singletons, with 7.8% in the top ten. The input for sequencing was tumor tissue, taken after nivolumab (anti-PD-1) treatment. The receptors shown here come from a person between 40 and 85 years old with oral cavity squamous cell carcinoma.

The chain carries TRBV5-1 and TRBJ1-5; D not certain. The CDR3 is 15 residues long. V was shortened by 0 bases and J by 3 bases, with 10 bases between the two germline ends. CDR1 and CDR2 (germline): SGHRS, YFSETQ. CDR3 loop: CASSLDGGYNQPQHF. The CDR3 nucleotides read TGCGCCAGCAGCTTGGATGGAGGATACAATCAGCCCCAGCATTTT.

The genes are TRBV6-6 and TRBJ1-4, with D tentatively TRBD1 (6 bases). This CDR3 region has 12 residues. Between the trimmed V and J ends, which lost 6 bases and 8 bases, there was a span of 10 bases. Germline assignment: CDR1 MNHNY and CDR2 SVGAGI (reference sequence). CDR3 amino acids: CASSQRGEKLFF. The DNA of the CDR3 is TGTGCCAGCAGCCAGAGGGGGGAAAAACTGTTTTTT.

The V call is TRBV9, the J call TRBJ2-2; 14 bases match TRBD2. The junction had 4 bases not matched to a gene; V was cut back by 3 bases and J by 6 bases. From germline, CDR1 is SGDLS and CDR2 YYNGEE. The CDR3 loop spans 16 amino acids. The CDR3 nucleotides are TGTGCCAGCAGCGCCCCGGGACTAGCGGGAGCCGGGGAGCTGTTTTTT. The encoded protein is CASSAPGLAGAGELFF.

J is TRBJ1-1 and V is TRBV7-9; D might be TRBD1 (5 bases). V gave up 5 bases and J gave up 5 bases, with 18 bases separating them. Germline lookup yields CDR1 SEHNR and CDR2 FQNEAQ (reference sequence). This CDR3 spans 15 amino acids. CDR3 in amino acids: CASSMTLGGTTEAFF. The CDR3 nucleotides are TGTGCCAGCAGCATGACCCTGGGGGGAACAACTGAAGCTTTCTTT.

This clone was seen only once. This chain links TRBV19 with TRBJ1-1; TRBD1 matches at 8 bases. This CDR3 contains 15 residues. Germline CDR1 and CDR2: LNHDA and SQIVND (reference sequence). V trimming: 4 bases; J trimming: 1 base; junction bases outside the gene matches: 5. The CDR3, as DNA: TGTGCCAGTAGTAGCCGGGACAGGCGGAACACTGAAGCTTTCTTT. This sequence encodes CASSSRDRRNTEAFF.

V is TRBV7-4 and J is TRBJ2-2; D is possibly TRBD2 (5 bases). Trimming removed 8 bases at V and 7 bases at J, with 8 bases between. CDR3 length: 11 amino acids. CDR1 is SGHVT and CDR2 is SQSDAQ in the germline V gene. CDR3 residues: CASLAGGELFF. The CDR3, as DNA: TGTGCCAGCCTAGCTGGCGGGGAGCTGTTTTTT. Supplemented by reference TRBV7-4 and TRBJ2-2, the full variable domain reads GAGVSQSPRYKVAKRGRDVALRCDSISGHVTLYWYRQTLGQGSEVLTYSQSDAQRDKSGRPSGRFSAERPERSVSTLKIQRTEQGDSAVYLCASLAGGELFFGEGSRLTVL.

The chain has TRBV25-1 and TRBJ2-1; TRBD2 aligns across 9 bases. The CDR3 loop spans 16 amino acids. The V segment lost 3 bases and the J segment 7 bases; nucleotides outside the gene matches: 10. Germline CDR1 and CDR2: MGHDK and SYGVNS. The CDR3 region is CASSDTAGGRRNEQFF. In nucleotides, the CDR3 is TGTGCCAGCAGTGATACCGCGGGGGGGCGTCGGAATGAGCAGTTCTTC.

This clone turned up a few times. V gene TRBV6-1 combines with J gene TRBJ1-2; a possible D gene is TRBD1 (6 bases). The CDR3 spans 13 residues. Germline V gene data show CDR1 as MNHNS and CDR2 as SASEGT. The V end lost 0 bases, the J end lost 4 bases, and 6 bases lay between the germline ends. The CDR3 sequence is CASSEADSYGYTF. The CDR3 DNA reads TGTGCCAGCAGTGAAGCGGACAGCTATGGCTACACCTTC.

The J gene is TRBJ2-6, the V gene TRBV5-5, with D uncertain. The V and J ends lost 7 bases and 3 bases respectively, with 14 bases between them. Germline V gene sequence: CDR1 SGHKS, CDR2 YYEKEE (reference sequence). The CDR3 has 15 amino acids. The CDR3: CASAAGDNGANVLTF. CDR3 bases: TGTGCCAGCGCAGCTGGAGACAATGGGGCCAACGTCCTGACTTTC.

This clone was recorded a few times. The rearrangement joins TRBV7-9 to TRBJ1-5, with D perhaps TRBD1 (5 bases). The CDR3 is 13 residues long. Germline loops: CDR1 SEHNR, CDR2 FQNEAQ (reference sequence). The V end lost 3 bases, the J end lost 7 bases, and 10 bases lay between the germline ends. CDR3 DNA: TGTGCCAGCAGCTTGACCGGGGCGCAGCCCCAGCATTTT. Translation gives CASSLTGAQPQHF.

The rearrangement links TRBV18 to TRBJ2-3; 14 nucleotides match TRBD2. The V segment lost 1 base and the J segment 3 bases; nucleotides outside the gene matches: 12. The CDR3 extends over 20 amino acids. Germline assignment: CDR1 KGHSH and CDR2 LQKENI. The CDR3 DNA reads TGTGCCAGCTCACCACGGTCCCGACGACTAGCGGGAGGGGTAACAGATACGCAGTATTTT. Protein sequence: CASSPRSRRLAGGVTDTQYF.

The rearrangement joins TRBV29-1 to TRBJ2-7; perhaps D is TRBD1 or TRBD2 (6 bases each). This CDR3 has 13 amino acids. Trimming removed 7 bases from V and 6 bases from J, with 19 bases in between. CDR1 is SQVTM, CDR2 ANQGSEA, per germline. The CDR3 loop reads CSGGAGPPGEQYF. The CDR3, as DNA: TGCAGCGGGGGGGCGGGACCCCCGGGCGAGCAGTACTTC.

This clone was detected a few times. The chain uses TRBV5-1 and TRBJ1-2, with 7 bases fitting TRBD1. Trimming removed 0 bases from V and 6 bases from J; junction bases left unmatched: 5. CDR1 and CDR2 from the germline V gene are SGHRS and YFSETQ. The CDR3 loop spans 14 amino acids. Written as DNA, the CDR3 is TGCGCCAGCAGCTTGGTAGAGGGGGCGGATGGCTACACCTTC. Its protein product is CASSLVEGADGYTF.

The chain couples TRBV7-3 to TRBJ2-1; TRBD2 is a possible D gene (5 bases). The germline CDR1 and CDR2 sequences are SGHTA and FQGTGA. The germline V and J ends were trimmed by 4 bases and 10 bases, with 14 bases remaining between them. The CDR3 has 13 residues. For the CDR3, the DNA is TGTGCCAGCAGCTCTCCCCCCAGACTAGAGCAGTTCTTC. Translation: CASSSPPRLEQFF.